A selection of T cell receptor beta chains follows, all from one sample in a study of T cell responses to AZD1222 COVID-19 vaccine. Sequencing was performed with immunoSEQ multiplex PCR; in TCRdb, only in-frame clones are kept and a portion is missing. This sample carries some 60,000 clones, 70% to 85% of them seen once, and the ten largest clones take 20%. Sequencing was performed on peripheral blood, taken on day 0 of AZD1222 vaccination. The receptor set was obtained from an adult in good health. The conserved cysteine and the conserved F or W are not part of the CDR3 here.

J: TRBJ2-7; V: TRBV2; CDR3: ASSEQGISYEQY
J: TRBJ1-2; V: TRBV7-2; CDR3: ASSLDTVSYGYT
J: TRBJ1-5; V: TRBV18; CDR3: ASSPLEGFGNQPQH
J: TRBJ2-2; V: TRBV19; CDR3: ASSTPWDTGELF
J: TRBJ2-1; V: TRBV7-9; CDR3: ASSHPLREFNEQF
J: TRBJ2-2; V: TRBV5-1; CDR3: ASSSGAQNTGELF
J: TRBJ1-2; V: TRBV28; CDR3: ASSLSAGGLYGYT
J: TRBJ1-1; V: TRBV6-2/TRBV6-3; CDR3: ASSWGANTEAF
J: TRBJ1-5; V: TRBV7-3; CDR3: ASSGTGGRADQPQH
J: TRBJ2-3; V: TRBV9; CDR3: ASGPAGRRIDTQY
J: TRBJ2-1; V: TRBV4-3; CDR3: ASSQEGGSEQF
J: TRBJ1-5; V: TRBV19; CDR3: ASSMVAGMGNQPQH
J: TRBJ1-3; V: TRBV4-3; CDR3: ASSQGAGVGNTIY
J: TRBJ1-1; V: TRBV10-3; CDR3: AISDSGNTEAF
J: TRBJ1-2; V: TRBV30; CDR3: AWSYGTPSYT
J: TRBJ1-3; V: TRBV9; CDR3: ASSPQGVSGNTIY
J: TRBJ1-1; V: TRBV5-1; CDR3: ASSLSAGVMNTEAF
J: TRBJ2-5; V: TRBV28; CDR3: ASSPPGGRMKTQY
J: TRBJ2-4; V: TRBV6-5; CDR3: ASSLNRAKNIQY
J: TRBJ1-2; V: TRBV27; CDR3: ASSLSFDGTHGYT
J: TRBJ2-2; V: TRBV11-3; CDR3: ASSPRQGAPTGELF
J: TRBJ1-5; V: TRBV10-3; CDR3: AISETGDIGNQPQH
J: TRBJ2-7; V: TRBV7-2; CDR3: ASSFTGGGSYEQY